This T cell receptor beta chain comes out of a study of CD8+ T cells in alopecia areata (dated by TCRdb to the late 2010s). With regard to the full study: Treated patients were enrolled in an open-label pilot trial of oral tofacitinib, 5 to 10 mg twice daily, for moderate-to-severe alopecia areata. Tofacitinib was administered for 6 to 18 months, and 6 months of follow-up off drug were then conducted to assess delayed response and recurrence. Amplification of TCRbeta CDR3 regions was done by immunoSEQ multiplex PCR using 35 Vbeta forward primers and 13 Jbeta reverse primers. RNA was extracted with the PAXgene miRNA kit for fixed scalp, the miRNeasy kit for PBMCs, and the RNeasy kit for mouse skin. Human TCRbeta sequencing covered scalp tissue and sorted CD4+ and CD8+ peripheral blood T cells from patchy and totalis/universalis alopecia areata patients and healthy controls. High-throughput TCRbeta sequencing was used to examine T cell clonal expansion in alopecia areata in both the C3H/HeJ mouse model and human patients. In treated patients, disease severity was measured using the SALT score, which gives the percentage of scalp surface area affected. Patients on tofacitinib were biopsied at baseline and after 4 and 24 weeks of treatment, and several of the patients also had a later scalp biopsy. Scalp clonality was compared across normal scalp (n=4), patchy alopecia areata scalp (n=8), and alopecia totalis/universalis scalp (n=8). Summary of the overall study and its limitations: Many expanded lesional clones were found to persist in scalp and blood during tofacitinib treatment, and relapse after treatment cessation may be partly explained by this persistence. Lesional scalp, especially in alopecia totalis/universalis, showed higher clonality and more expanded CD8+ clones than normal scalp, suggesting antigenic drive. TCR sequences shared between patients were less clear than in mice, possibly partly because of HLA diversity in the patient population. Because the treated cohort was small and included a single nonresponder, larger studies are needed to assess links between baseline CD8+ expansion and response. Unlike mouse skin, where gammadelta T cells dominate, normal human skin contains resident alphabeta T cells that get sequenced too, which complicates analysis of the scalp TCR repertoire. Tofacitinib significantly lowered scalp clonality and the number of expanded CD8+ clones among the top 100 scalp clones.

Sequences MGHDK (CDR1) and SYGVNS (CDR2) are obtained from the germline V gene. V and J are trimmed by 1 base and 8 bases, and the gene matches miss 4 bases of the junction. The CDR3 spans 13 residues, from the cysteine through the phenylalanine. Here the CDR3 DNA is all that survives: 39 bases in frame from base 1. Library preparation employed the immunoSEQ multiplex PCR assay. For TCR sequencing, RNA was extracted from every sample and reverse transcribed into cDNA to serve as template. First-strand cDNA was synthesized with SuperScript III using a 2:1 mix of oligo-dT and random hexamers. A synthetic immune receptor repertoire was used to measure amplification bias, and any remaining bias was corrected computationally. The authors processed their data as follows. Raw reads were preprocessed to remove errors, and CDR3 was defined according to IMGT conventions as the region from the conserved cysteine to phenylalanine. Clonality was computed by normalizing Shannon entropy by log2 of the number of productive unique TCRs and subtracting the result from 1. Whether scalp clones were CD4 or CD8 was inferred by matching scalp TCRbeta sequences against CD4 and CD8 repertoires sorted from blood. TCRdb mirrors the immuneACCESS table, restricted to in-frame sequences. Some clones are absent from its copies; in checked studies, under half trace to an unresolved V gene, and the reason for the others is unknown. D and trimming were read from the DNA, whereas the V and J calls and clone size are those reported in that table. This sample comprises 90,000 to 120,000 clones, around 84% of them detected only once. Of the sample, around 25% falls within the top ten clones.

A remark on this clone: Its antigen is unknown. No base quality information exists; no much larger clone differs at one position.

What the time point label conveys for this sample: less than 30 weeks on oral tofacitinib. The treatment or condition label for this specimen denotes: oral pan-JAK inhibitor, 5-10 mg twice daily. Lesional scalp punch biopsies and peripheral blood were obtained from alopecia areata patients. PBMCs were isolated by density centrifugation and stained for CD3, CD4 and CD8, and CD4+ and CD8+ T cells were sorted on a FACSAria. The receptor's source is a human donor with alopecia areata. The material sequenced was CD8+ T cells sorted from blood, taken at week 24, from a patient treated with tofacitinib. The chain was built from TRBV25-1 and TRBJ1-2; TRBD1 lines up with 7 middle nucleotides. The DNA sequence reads TGTGCCAGCAGTGAATTGACAGGGAAAGGCTACACCTTC. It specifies CASSELTGKGYTF.